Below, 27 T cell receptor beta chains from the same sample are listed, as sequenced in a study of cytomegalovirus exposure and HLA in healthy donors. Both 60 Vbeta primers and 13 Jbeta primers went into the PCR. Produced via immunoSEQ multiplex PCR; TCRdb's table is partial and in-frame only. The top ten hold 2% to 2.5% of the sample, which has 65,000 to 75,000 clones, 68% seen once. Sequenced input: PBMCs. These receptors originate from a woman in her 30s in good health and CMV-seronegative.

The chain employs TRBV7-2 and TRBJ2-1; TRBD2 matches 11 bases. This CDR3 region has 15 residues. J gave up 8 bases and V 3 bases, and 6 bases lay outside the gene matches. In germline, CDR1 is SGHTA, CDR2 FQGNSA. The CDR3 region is CASSLGSGGAYEQFF. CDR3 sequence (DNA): TGTGCCAGCAGCTTGGGTAGCGGGGGGGCCTATGAGCAGTTCTTC.

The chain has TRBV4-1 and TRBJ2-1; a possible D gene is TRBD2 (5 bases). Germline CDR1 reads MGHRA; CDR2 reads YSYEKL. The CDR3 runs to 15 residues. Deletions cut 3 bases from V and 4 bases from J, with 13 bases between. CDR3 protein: CASSQPGNLYNEQFF. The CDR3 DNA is TGCGCCAGCAGCCAGCCGGGAAATCTTTACAATGAGCAGTTCTTC.

The CDR3 nucleotides are TGTGCCAGCTCAACCGGGAGGGGGCCAGGGAACACTGAAGCTTTCTTT. It translates to CASSTGRGPGNTEAFF. The chain has TRBV18 and TRBJ1-1; 7 positions match TRBD1. V lost 5 bases and J lost 1; bases outside the gene matches: 10. This CDR3 is 16 amino acids long. CDR1 and CDR2 from the germline V gene are KGHSH and LQKENI.

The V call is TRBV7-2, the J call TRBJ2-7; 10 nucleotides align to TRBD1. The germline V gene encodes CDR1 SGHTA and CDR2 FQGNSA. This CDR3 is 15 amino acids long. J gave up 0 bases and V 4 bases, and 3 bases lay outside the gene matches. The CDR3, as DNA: TGTGCCAGCAGCTATGGGACAGGGGCCTCCTACGAGCAGTACTTC. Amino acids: CASSYGTGASYEQYF.

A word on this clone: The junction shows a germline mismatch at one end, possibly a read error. The DNA of the CDR3 is TGTGCCAATACGGGACTCCCAGGGAAAACTGTTTTT. It is translated as CANTGLPGKTVF. The rearrangement joins TRBV25-1 to TRBJ1-4, with a weak D call TRBD1 (5 bases). Per the germline V gene, CDR1 is MGHDK and CDR2 is SYGVNS. The CDR3 has 12 amino acids.

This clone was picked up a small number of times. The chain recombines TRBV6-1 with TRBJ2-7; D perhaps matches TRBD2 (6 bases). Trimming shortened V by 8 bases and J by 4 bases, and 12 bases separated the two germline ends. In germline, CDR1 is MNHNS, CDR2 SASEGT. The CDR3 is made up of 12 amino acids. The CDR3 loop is CASHARGYEQYF. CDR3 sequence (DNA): TGTGCCAGCCATGCGCGGGGATACGAGCAGTACTTC.

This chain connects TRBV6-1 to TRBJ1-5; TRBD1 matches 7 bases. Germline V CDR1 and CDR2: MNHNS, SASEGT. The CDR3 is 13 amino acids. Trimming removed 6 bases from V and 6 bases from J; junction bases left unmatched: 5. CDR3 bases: TGTGCCAGCAGCTACAGGGGATCTCAGCCCCAGCATTTT. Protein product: CASSYRGSQPQHF.

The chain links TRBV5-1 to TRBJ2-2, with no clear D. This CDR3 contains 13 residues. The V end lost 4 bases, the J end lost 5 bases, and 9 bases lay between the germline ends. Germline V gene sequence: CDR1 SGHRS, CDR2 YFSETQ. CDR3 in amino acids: CASSARWTGELFF. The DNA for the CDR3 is TGCGCCAGCAGCGCCAGGTGGACCGGGGAGCTGTTTTTT.

DNA for the CDR3: TGTGCCAGCAATGGAAACAGGGAAACTGAAGCTTTCTTT. Translating it yields CASNGNRETEAFF. The chain uses TRBV2 and TRBJ1-1, with a possible D match to TRBD1 (6 bases). The CDR3 is 13 residues long. The germline V and J ends were trimmed by 7 bases and 5 bases, with 14 bases remaining between them. Germline-derived CDR1 and CDR2 are SNHLY and FYNNEI.

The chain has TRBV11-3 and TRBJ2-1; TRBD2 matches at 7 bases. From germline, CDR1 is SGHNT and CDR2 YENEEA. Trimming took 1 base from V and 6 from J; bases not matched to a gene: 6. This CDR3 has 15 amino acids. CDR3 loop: CASSLVSTSLNEQFF. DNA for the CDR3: TGTGCCAGCAGCTTAGTTTCGACTAGCCTCAATGAGCAGTTCTTC.

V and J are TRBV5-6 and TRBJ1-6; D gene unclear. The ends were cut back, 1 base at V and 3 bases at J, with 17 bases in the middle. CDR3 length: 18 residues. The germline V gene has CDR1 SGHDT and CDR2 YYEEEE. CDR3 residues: CASSLTADVLRYNSPLHF. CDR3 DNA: TGTGCCAGCAGCTTGACAGCAGACGTCCTTCGCTATAATTCACCCCTCCACTTT.

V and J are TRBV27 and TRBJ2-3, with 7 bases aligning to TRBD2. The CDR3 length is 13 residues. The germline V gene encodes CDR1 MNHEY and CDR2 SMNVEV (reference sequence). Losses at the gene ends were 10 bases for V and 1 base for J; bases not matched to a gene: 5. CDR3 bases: TGTGCCACCCAACGGGGGGGCACAGATACGCAGTATTTT. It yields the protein CATQRGGTDTQYF.

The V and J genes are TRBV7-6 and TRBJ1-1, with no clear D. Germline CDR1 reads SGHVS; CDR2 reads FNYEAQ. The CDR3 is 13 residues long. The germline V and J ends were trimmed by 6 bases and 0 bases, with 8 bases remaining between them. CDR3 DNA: TGTGCCAGCAGTTACAGAATGAACACTGAAGCTTTCTTT. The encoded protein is CASSYRMNTEAFF.

The CDR3 region is CASSPTPRTSKNTIYF. For the CDR3, the DNA is TGTGCCAGCAGTCCTACCCCGCGGACATCCAAAAACACCATATATTTT. The chain has TRBV27 and TRBJ1-3; maybe TRBD1 (5 bases). The germline V and J ends were trimmed by 5 bases and 6 bases, with 20 bases remaining between them. The CDR3 runs to 16 residues. Germline-derived CDR1 and CDR2 are MNHEY and SMNVEV (reference sequence).

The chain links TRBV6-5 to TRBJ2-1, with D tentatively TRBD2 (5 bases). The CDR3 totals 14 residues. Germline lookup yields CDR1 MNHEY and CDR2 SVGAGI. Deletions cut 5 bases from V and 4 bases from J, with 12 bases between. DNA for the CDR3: TGTGCCAGCAGTGAATGGCGGGTGTACAATGAGCAGTTCTTC. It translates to CASSEWRVYNEQFF.

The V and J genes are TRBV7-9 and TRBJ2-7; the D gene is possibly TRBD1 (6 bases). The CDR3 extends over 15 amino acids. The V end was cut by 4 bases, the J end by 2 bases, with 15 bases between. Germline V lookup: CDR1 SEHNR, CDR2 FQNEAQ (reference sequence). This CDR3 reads CASSWDTQQTYEQYF. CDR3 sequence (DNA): TGTGCCAGCAGCTGGGACACCCAACAGACCTACGAGCAGTACTTC.

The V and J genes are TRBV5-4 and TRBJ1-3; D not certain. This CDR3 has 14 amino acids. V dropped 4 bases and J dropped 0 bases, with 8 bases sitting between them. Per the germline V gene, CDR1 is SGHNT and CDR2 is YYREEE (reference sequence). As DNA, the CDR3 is TGTGCCAGCAGCCCTCGCGGCTCTGGAAACACCATATATTTT. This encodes CASSPRGSGNTIYF.

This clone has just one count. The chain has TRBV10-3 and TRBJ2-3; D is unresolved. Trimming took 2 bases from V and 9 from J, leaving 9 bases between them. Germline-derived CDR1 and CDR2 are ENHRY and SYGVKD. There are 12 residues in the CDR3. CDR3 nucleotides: TGTGCCATCAGTGAGCCTTATAAAACGCAGTATTTT. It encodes CAISEPYKTQYF.

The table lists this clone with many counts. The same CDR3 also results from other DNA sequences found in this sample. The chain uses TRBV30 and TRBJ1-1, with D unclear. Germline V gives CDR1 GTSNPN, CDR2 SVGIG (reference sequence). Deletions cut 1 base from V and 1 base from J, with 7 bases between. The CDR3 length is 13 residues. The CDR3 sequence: CAWSARANTEAFF. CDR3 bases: TGTGCCTGGAGTGCGAGGGCGAACACTGAAGCTTTCTTT.

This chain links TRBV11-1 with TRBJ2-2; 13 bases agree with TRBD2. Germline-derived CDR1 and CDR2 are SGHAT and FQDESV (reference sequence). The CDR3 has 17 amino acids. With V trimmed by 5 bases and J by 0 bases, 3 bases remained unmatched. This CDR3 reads CASSETSGGPNTGELFF. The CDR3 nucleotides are TGTGCCAGCAGCGAGACTAGCGGGGGGCCGAACACCGGGGAGCTGTTTTTT.

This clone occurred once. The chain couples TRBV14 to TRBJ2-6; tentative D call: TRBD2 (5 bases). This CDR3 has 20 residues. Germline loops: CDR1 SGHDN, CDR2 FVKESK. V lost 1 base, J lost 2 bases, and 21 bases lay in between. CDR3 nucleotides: TGTGCCAGCAGCCAAGGGTTGCGGGCCACAGTTTACCCTGGGGCCAACGTCCTGACTTTC. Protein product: CASSQGLRATVYPGANVLTF.

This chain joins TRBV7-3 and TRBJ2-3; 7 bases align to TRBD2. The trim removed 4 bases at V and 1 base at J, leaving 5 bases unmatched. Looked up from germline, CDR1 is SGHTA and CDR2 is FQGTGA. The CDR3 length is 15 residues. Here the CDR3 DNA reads TGTGCCAGCAGCTCTAGACTAGCTGGCACAGATACGCAGTATTTT. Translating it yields CASSSRLAGTDTQYF. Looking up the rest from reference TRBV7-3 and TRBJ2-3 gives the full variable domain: GAGVSQTPSNKVTEKGKYVELRCDPISGHTALYWYRQSLGQGPEFLIYFQGTGAADDSGLPNDRFFAVRPEGSVSTLKIQRTERGDSAVYLCASSSRLAGTDTQYFGPGTRLTVL.

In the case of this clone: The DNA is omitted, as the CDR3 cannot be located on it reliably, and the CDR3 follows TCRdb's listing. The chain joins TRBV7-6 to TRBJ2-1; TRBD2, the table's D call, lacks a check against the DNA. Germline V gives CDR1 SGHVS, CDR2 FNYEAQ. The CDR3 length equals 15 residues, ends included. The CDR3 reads CASSFGSGGGNEQFF.

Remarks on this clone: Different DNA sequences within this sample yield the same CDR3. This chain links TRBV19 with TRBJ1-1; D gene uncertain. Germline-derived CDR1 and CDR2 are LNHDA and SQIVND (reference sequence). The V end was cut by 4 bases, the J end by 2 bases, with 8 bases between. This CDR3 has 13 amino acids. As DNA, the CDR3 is TGTGCCAGTAGTACTACAGTTAACACTGAAGCTTTCTTT. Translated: CASSTTVNTEAFF.

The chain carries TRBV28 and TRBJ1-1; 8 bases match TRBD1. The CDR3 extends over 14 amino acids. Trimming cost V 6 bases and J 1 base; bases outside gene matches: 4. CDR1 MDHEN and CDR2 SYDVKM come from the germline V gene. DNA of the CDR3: TGTGCCAGCAGCTGGACAGGGACGAACACTGAAGCTTTCTTT. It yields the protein CASSWTGTNTEAFF. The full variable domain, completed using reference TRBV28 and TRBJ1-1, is DVKVTQSSRYLVKRTGEKVFLECVQDMDHENMFWYRQDPGLGLRLIYFSYDVKMKEKGDIPEGYSVSREKKERFSLILESASTNQTSMYLCASSWTGTNTEAFFGQGTRLTVV.

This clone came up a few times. CDR3 bases: TGTGCCAGCAGCTCCTTACGACTAACAGGGATTCGGGCTGAAGCTTTCTTT. Its translation is CASSSLRLTGIRAEAFF. The chain carries TRBV11-2 and TRBJ1-1, with D tentatively TRBD1 (6 bases). CDR1 SGHAT and CDR2 FQNNGV come from the germline V gene. The CDR3 consists of 17 residues. The V end lost 4 bases, the J end lost 6 bases, and 24 bases lay between the germline ends.

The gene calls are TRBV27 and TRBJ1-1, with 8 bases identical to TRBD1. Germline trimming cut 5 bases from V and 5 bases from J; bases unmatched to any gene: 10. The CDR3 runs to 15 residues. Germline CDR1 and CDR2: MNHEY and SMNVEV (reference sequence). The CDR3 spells CASSKVDRDRTEAFF. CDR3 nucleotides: TGTGCCAGCAGTAAAGTGGACAGGGATCGTACTGAAGCTTTCTTT.